This T cell receptor (beta chain) derives from a study of cytomegalovirus exposure and HLA in healthy donors. Background on the study: There were about 86 million unique TCRs (from HLA-typed donors) in an early data release.

Overall study findings and caveats: It was confirmed in vitro that a few of the CMV-associated chains were specific for CMV antigens.

This CDR3 region has 15 residues. With V trimmed by 3 bases and J by 6 bases, 6 bases remained unmatched. CDR1 is SGHRS and CDR2 is YFSETQ in the germline V gene. On this clone itself: Its antigen is still unknown.

The PCR was carried out with 60 Vbeta primers and 13 Jbeta primers. Measured with immunoSEQ multiplex PCR; TCRdb has only the in-frame clones, and not every one. The data hold some 150,000 clones, with under 85% observed a single time. The specimen was PBMCs. The J gene is TRBJ1-2, the V gene TRBV5-1; 12 bases align to TRBD1. This receptor was taken from a woman aged 40-49 years in good health and CMV-seropositive. The CDR3 here is CASSSGDRGLDGYTF. DNA of the CDR3: TGCGCCAGCAGCTCCGGGGACAGGGGGCTAGATGGCTACACCTTC.